The rows below give T cell receptor beta chains drawn from one sample of a study of cytomegalovirus exposure and HLA in healthy donors. Repertoires were generated with immunoSEQ multiplex PCR, while TCRdb's copy carries only in-frame clones and drops some. This sample has more than 95,000 clones, with 75% to 85% found just once. The material sequenced was PBMCs. All receptors come from a woman in her forties or fifties in good health and CMV-seropositive. Each CDR3 is given with its conserved first and last residue. The D gene is left open where the match is weak. Part of the rows lack a size; the others show once, few, many or a class for expanded clones.

d_gene	j_gene	v_gene	abundance	CDR3aa	CDR3nt
.	TRBJ1-1	TRBV5-1	.	CASSLTDPMDTEAFF	TGCGCCAGCAGCTTGACAGACCCTATGGACACTGAAGCTTTCTTT
TRBD2	TRBJ2-3	TRBV4-2	.	CASSQEVERELDTQYF	TGTGCCAGCAGCCAAGAAGTCGAGCGGGAATTGGATACGCAGTATTTT
TRBD2	TRBJ2-3	TRBV5-1	.	CASSSLAGASDTQYF	TGCGCCAGCAGCTCCCTAGCGGGAGCTTCAGATACGCAGTATTTT
.	TRBJ2-5	TRBV10-1	.	CASSEASGEQETQYF	TGCGCCAGCAGTGAGGCTTCAGGGGAACAAGAGACCCAGTACTTC
TRBD1	TRBJ2-2	TRBV6-1	few	CASTGQVANTGELFF	TGTGCCAGCACCGGACAGGTCGCGAACACCGGGGAGCTGTTTTTT
.	TRBJ2-5	TRBV5-1	.	CASRYLETQYF	TGCGCCAGCAGGTATTTGGAGACCCAGTACTTC
TRBD2	TRBJ2-5	TRBV7-7	.	CASSFQGLQETQYF	TGTGCTAGCAGCTTCCAGGGACTACAAGAGACCCAGTACTTC
TRBD2	TRBJ2-1	TRBV7-2	.	CASSVRLYHVSGSNGEQFF	TGTGCCAGCAGCGTTCGTCTTTACCACGTGAGCGGGAGTAACGGTGAGCAGTTCTTC
.	TRBJ2-7	TRBV14	.	CASSQSSPNEQYF	TGTGCCAGCAGCCAATCGTCGCCGAACGAGCAGTACTTC
.	TRBJ1-1	TRBV6-1	.	CASSEGSGVGTEAFF	TGTGCCAGCAGTGAGGGGTCAGGGGTTGGGACTGAAGCTTTCTTT
.	TRBJ1-2	TRBV18	.	CASSPIQGGGYTF	TGTGCCAGCTCACCAATACAGGGTGGAGGCTACACCTTC
.	TRBJ2-5	TRBV5-1	.	CASSLSGGGETQYF	TGCGCCAGCAGCTTAAGTGGAGGAGGGGAGACCCAGTACTTC
TRBD1	TRBJ1-5	TRBV7-2	once	CASSLQGTSNQPQHF	TGTGCCAGCAGCCTACAGGGGACTAGCAATCAGCCCCAGCATTTT
TRBD1	TRBJ2-6	TRBV19	.	CASSMMGQVNSGANVLTF	TGTGCCAGTAGTATGATGGGACAGGTGAATTCTGGGGCCAACGTCCTGACTTTC
TRBD2	TRBJ2-3	TRBV7-2	.	CASSRFGAGDTDTQYF	TGTGCCAGCAGCCGGTTTGGAGCGGGGGACACAGATACGCAGTATTTT
TRBD1	TRBJ2-1	TRBV18	.	CASSPPLGQGNEQFF	TGTGCCAGCTCACCACCCCTCGGACAGGGGAATGAGCAGTTCTTC
TRBD2	TRBJ2-1	TRBV7-3	.	CASSLGSGGAQGQFF	TGTGCCAGCAGCTTAGGTAGCGGGGGGGCCCAGGGGCAGTTCTTC
TRBD1	TRBJ1-3	TRBV2	.	CASSDGTGASGNTIYF	TGTGCCAGCAGTGACGGGACAGGTGCCTCTGGAAACACCATATATTTT
.	TRBJ1-5	TRBV30	.	CAWSVTDFNQPQHF	TGTGCCTGGAGTGTAACGGACTTCAATCAGCCCCAGCATTTT
.	TRBJ1-2	TRBV7-2	.	CASSSGGIIDYGYTF	TGTGCCAGCAGCTCGGGGGGGATTATTGACTATGGCTACACCTTC
.	TRBJ2-5	TRBV14	few	CASSQTEGRETQYF	TGTGCCAGCAGCCAGACGGAGGGGCGGGAGACCCAGTACTTC
.	TRBJ2-7	TRBV2	.	CASSGNDVSYEQYF	TGTGCCAGCAGCGGGAATGACGTCTCCTACGAGCAGTACTTC
.	TRBJ1-6	TRBV30	.	CAWSVGADSPLHF	TGTGCCTGGAGTGTTGGGGCTGATTCACCCCTCCACTTT
.	TRBJ2-5	TRBV4-1	.	CASSLSGADPPYF	TGCGCCAGCAGCCTCTCCGGAGCGGACCCACCGTACTTC
TRBD2	TRBJ2-5	TRBV4-2	.	CASSSSGGAPETQYF	TGTGCCAGCAGTTCTAGCGGGGGGGCCCCAGAGACCCAGTACTTC
.	TRBJ2-7	TRBV6-5	.	CASSDGRGPYEQYF	TGTGCCAGCAGTGATGGTCGTGGCCCCTACGAGCAGTACTTC
.	TRBJ2-7	TRBV2	.	CASSQVVAGNEQYF	TGTGCCAGCAGTCAGGTCGTGGCGGGTAACGAGCAGTACTTC
TRBD1	TRBJ2-7	TRBV4-2	few	CASSQVGQLWEQYF	TGTGCCAGCAGCCAAGTGGGACAGCTCTGGGAGCAGTACTTC
TRBD1	TRBJ1-4	TRBV18	.	CASSRHRGADEKLFF	TGTGCCAGCTCACGCCACAGGGGGGCTGATGAAAAACTGTTTTTT
TRBD2	TRBJ2-5	TRBV30	.	CAWSLGGETQYF	TGTGCCTGGAGTCTGGGGGGGGAGACCCAGTACTTC
.	TRBJ1-3	TRBV9	.	CASSVGGTSGNTIYF	TGTGCCAGCAGCGTAGGGGGCACCTCTGGAAACACCATATATTTT
TRBD2	TRBJ2-3	TRBV7-2	.	CASSKMTSGRGTDTQYF	TGTGCCAGCAGCAAAATGACTAGCGGGAGGGGCACAGATACGCAGTATTTT
.	TRBJ1-1	TRBV10-3	few	CAITARENTEAFF	TGTGCCATCACCGCCCGGGAGAACACTGAAGCTTTCTTT
TRBD1	TRBJ1-6	TRBV14	once	CASSQETGNNSPLHF	TGTGCCAGCAGCCAAGAGACAGGGAACAATTCACCCCTCCACTTT
TRBD1	TRBJ1-2	TRBV6-6	.	CASSGTGGSYGYTF	TGTGCCAGCAGTGGGACAGGGGGCAGCTATGGCTACACCTTC
TRBD2	TRBJ2-3	TRBV2	.	CASIRLAGGDTQYF	TGTGCCAGCATTCGGCTAGCGGGGGGGGATACGCAGTATTTT
.	TRBJ1-1	TRBV5-6	.	CASSHSRAAEAFF	TGTGCCAGCAGCCATTCGCGGGCAGCTGAAGCTTTCTTT
TRBD1	TRBJ2-1	TRBV6-5	.	CASSIDRGYNEQFF	TGTGCCAGCAGCATAGACAGGGGTTACAATGAGCAGTTCTTC
.	TRBJ1-2	TRBV4-1	.	CASSQDFQMTANYGYTF	TGCGCCAGCAGCCAAGATTTCCAAATGACAGCTAACTATGGCTACACCTTC
TRBD1	TRBJ2-5	TRBV6-6	.	CASSYYRGRETQYF	TGTGCCAGCAGTTACTACAGGGGGCGGGAGACCCAGTACTTC
.	TRBJ2-7	TRBV7-9	.	CASSLTRSYEQYF	TGTGCCAGCAGCCTAACCCGGTCCTACGAGCAGTACTTC
.	TRBJ1-1	TRBV7-3	.	CASSLINREYTEAFF	TGTGCCAGCAGCTTAATTAACAGGGAATACACTGAAGCTTTCTTT